This record concerns one T cell receptor beta chain sequence. What antigen it recognizes has not been identified. No much larger clone is present one base from it, and per-base qualities are unavailable. V and J are truncated by 1 base and 0 bases respectively, leaving an intervening sequence of 16 bases. Including cysteine and phenylalanine, the CDR3 has 19 amino acids. Just CDR3 DNA is preserved here, 57 bases in frame from base 1. CDR1 and CDR2 are drawn from the germline V gene: SGHVS, FNYEAQ. The receptor library was made with the immunoSEQ multiplex PCR assay. The authors processed their data as follows. Repertoires were summarized in terms of richness and clonality, and significantly expanded and contracted clones between pre- and post-therapy samples were identified. TCRdb obtained this table from immuneACCESS and retained in-frame rearrangements with V and J assigned. These tables miss some clones; where compared with another copy, unresolved V genes account for less than half of the shortfall, and the remainder is unexplained. V, J and clone size reflect that table, while D and trimming were determined from the DNA. The sample table holds 30,000 to 35,000 clones, of which more than 85% were seen once. The ten largest make up 2.1% of the sample.

In the paper's terms, the time point label means: at surgical resection after neoadjuvant nivolumab +/- ipilimumab. The samples were obtained from NEOSTAR, a phase 2 randomized trial that tested neoadjuvant nivolumab or nivolumab plus ipilimumab, followed by surgery, in operable NSCLC. These data originate in a study of neoadjuvant nivolumab and ipilimumab in lung cancer (dated by TCRdb to about 2020). Some background on the complete study: In the NEOSTAR trial, nivolumab was administered intravenously at 3 mg/kg on days 1, 15 and 29, and the combination arm also received ipilimumab 1 mg/kg on day 1 only. Matched pretherapy and resected tumor pairs were analyzed for seven patients: four treated with nivolumab and three with nivolumab plus ipilimumab. TCR repertoires in pretherapy (baseline) peripheral blood were compared with TCR repertoires in tumors resected at surgery after neoadjuvant immune checkpoint blockade. The primary trial endpoint was the major pathologic response (MPR) rate in the intention-to-treat population in each study arm. Of the 45 or so patients with operable NSCLC treated in the trial, roughly 23 were randomized to nivolumab monotherapy and roughly 20 to nivolumab plus ipilimumab. Summary of the overall study and its limitations: TCR richness in pretherapy blood showed a positive correlation with richness in tumors resected after neoadjuvant therapy (Spearman R of about 0.82). No significant correlation was found between TCR clonality and pathologic tumor regression, and only one major-pathologic-response sample was available for the clonality analysis. From pretherapy to surgery, tumor T-cell richness and clonality increased in three of three dual-therapy tumors but in only two of four nivolumab-treated tumors. Resected tumors had greater TCR richness and clonality than tumor-adjacent uninvolved lung, and increases were observed in more dual-therapy-treated tumors. A small number of samples was subjected to TCR sequencing.

This specimen consisted of peripheral blood, obtained after neoadjuvant nivolumab, alone or with ipilimumab, at or shortly before surgery. The chain couples TRBV7-6 to TRBJ2-6; the D region possibly corresponds to TRBD2 (6 bases align). The receptor comes from an adult with non-small cell lung cancer. The nucleotide sequence is given as TGTGCCAGCAGCTTAGGGTGGCGGCAGACTAGCTCTGGGGCCAACGTCCTGACTTTC. It translates as CASSLGWRQTSSGANVLTF.